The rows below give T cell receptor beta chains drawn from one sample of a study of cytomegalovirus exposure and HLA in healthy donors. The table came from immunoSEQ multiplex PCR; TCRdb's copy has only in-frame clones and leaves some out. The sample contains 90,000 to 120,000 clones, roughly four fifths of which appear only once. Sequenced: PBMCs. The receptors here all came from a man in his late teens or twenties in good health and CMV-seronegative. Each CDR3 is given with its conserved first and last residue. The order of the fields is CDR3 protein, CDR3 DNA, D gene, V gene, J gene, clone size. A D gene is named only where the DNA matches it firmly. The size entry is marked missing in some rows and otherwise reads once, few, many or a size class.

CDR3aa: CASSVGHQGAGELFF
CDR3nt: TGTGCCAGCAGCGTAGGTCATCAAGGGGCCGGGGAGCTGTTTTTT
d_gene: NA
v_gene: TRBV9
j_gene: TRBJ2-2
abundance: NA

CDR3aa: CASSVDLGYNSPLHF
CDR3nt: TGTGCCAGCAGCGTAGATCTAGGTTATAATTCACCCCTCCACTTT
d_gene: NA
v_gene: TRBV9
j_gene: TRBJ1-6
abundance: NA

CDR3aa: CASSSSDRGTEAFF
CDR3nt: TGTGCCAGCAGCTCCTCTGACAGGGGCACTGAAGCTTTCTTT
d_gene: TRBD1
v_gene: TRBV11-2
j_gene: TRBJ1-1
abundance: NA

CDR3aa: CASRRTEQETQYF
CDR3nt: TGTGCCAGCAGACGGACAGAACAAGAGACCCAGTACTTC
d_gene: NA
v_gene: TRBV2
j_gene: TRBJ2-5
abundance: NA

CDR3aa: CASSVAPQGSYGYTF
CDR3nt: TGTGCCAGCAGCGTAGCGCCACAGGGGAGCTATGGCTACACCTTC
d_gene: TRBD1
v_gene: TRBV9
j_gene: TRBJ1-2
abundance: NA

CDR3aa: CASSVGGKSAFF
CDR3nt: TGTGCCAGCAGCGTAGGAGGGAAAAGTGCTTTCTTT
d_gene: NA
v_gene: TRBV9
j_gene: TRBJ1-1
abundance: once

CDR3aa: CASIEGGNTEAFF
CDR3nt: TGCGCCAGCATCGAAGGGGGCAACACTGAAGCTTTCTTT
d_gene: TRBD1
v_gene: TRBV10-2
j_gene: TRBJ1-1
abundance: few

CDR3aa: CASSFTSSSGNTIYF
CDR3nt: TGTGCCAGCAGCTTTACGTCGAGCTCTGGAAACACCATATATTTT
d_gene: NA
v_gene: TRBV5-6
j_gene: TRBJ1-3
abundance: NA

CDR3aa: CASSFREGNTEAFF
CDR3nt: TGCGCCAGCAGCTTCAGGGAGGGTAACACTGAAGCTTTCTTT
d_gene: NA
v_gene: TRBV5-1
j_gene: TRBJ1-1
abundance: few

CDR3aa: CAISESSRGYGYTF
CDR3nt: TGTGCCATCAGTGAGTCATCCAGGGGCTATGGCTACACCTTC
d_gene: NA
v_gene: TRBV10-3
j_gene: TRBJ1-2
abundance: NA

CDR3aa: CASSFTSGVSDTQYF
CDR3nt: TGTGCCAGCAGCTTCACTAGCGGGGTCTCAGATACGCAGTATTTT
d_gene: TRBD2
v_gene: TRBV7-9
j_gene: TRBJ2-3
abundance: once

CDR3aa: CSSSYGQGFTYEQYF
CDR3nt: TGTTCCAGCAGCTATGGACAAGGATTCACCTACGAGCAGTACTTC
d_gene: NA
v_gene: TRBV7-9
j_gene: TRBJ2-7
abundance: NA